The next 14 T cell receptor beta chains were all read from a single sample in a study of CD8+CD57+ T cells in acquired aplastic anemia. Genomic DNA constituted the template upon which TCR beta VDJ and CDR3 profiling was performed. One entry per CDR3 protein results from TCRdb running MiXCR on the reads. Counted here are 150,000 to 170,000 distinct CDR3 sequences, approximately 52% occurring once; the ten biggest clones make up approximately 12%. For sequencing, patients were chosen who had shown expansion of CD8+CD57+ cells by flow cytometry. The sequenced material came from sorted CD4+, CD8+, or CD8+CD57+ T cells (not recorded which) from PBMCs. These receptors came from a human donor with aplastic anemia.

This clonotype was recorded many times. The V and J genes are TRBV12-5 and TRBJ2-7; D tentatively reads TRBD1 or TRBD2 (5 bases each). The CDR3 runs to 14 residues. Germline V gene data show CDR1 as LGHNT and CDR2 as FRNRAP. Trimming pared 5 bases from V and 2 bases from J, leaving 13 bases between. The CDR3 region is CASGQKGDAYEQYF. The CDR3 nucleotides read TGTGCTAGTGGTCAAAAAGGGGACGCCTACGAGCAGTACTTC.

A few counts support this clonotype. V is TRBV20-1 and J is TRBJ2-3, with 7 nucleotides matching TRBD1. The CDR3 length is 15 residues. V shed 0 bases, J shed 2 bases, and the junction held 5 bases outside the gene matches. CDR1 is DFQATT and CDR2 is SNEGSKA in the germline V gene (reference sequence). This CDR3 is CSAREMGQPTDTQYF. CDR3 sequence (DNA): TGCAGTGCTAGAGAAATGGGACAGCCCACAGATACGCAGTATTTT.

The rearrangement uses TRBV12-3 or TRBV12-4 and TRBJ2-5; TRBD2 matches 11 bases. With V trimmed by 8 bases and J by 5 bases, 13 bases remained unmatched. The CDR3 length is 16 residues. In DNA, the CDR3 is TGTGCCAGCCTGACTAGCGGGACACACCGGGGGGAGACCCAGTACTTC. Translating it yields CASLTSGTHRGETQYF.

This clonotype was seen ten or more times. The V call is TRBV29-1, the J call TRBJ2-5, with TRBD2 as a possible D gene (7 bases). V shed 7 bases and J shed 5 bases, with 26 bases lying between them. The germline CDR1 and CDR2 sequences are SQVTM and ANQGSEA. This CDR3 region has 16 residues. CDR3 amino acids: CSARWGGGRSKETQYF. The CDR3 bases are TGCAGCGCCAGGTGGGGGGGCGGAAGGTCTAAGGAGACCCAGTACTTC.

This clonotype was observed at least ten times. This rearrangement joins TRBV13 to TRBJ1-1; 9 nucleotides align to TRBD1. Germline V lookup: CDR1 PRHDT, CDR2 FYEKMQ (reference sequence). Trimming at V came to 5 bases and at J to 5 bases, leaving 6 bases not matched to a gene. CDR3 length: 14 residues. The CDR3 here is CASSVTGGRTEAFF. For the CDR3, the DNA is TGTGCCAGCAGCGTTACAGGGGGCAGAACTGAAGCTTTCTTT.

With regard to this clonotype: A read error may produce the germline difference seen at one junction end. The chain is built from TRBV29-1 and TRBJ1-2; maybe TRBD1 (6 bases). The CDR3 covers 15 residues. CDR1 SQVTM and CDR2 ANQGSEA come from the germline V gene. The CDR3 DNA reads as TGCAGCGTTTTAGGGGGGGCAGGACCTAACTATGGTTACACCTTC. As protein: CSVLGGAGPNYGYTF.

This clonotype occurred many times. The chain combines TRBV11-2 with TRBJ2-7; D is undetermined. This CDR3 spans 13 amino acids. Trimming took off 0 bases at V and 6 bases at J, with 9 bases between the two ends. The germline gives CDR1 SGHAT, CDR2 FQNNGV. The CDR3: CASSLDNGGEQYF. The CDR3 coding sequence is TGTGCCAGCAGCTTAGATAATGGTGGCGAGCAGTACTTC.

The chain carries TRBV10-3 and TRBJ2-7; tentatively, D is TRBD2 (6 bases). In germline, CDR1 is ENHRY, CDR2 SYGVKD. The CDR3 is made up of 16 amino acids. V was pared by 0 bases and J by 6 bases, with 18 bases between. The DNA for the CDR3 is TGTGCCATCAGTGAGTCTGGCGGGGATACCCTAGGCGAGCAGTACTTC. Its protein product is CAISESGGDTLGEQYF.

This clonotype was picked up a small number of times. This chain joins TRBV7-8 and TRBJ2-7; unclear D gene. The CDR3 consists of 13 residues. Trimming shortened V by 2 bases and J by 3 bases, and 8 bases separated the two germline ends. Germline lookup yields CDR1 SGHVS and CDR2 FQNEAQ. The CDR3 nucleotides read TGTGCCAGCAGCTTATTCCAGGACTACGAGCAGTACTTC. It codes for CASSLFQDYEQYF.

Regarding this clonotype: This clone may be a read error of a much larger clone one base away. The J gene is TRBJ2-7, the V gene TRBV11-2, with D unresolved. This CDR3 is built from 15 residues. Germline CDR1 is SGHAT and CDR2 is FQNNGV. DNA of the CDR3: TGTGCCAGCAGCAGCGAATCCAAGAGCTCCTACGAGCGGTACTTC. Amino acid sequence: CASSSESKSSYERYF.

The V call is TRBV19, the J call TRBJ1-2; 10 bases line up with TRBD1. Unmatched junction bases numbered 3, after V lost 2 bases and J lost 3 bases. Germline CDR1 is LNHDA and CDR2 is SQIVND (reference sequence). The CDR3 loop spans 15 amino acids. The CDR3 spells CASSITGTGDYGYTF. CDR3 in DNA: TGTGCCAGTAGTATAACCGGGACAGGGGACTATGGCTACACCTTC.

The rearrangement uses TRBV7-6 and TRBJ2-7, with no clear D. Per the germline V gene, CDR1 is SGHVS and CDR2 is FNYEAQ. Trimming took off 3 bases at V and 0 bases at J, with 6 bases between the two ends. CDR3 length: 13 residues. The CDR3 sequence: CASSLHSSYEQYF. The CDR3 bases are TGTGCCAGCAGCTTGCACAGCTCCTACGAGCAGTACTTC.

This clonotype has a single count. V and J are TRBV27 and TRBJ1-5; D remains unclear. Germline CDR1 and CDR2: MNHEY and SMNVEV (reference sequence). The CDR3 runs to 14 residues. V gave up 3 bases and J gave up 0 bases, with 6 bases separating them. CDR3 coding DNA: TGTGCCAGCAGTTTTTCCTATAGCAATCAGCCCCAGCATTTT. Protein product: CASSFSYSNQPQHF.

This clonotype was seen at least ten times. CDR3 coding DNA: TGTGCCACCAGTGATTTAGGGCTCAATGAGCAGTTCTTC. Residues: CATSDLGLNEQFF. The chain combines TRBV24-1 with TRBJ2-1; D call uncertain. CDR3 length: 13 residues. V shed 1 base and J shed 6 bases, with 6 bases lying between them. CDR1 KGHDR and CDR2 SFDVKD come from the germline V gene.